The T cell receptor (beta chain) described here comes from a study of T cell responses to AZD1222 COVID-19 vaccine. Study-level background: Researchers grouped second doses given at about 4 or about 12 weeks into one pool.

Study-wide results and caveats: Donor demographics were predominantly white British with a female majority; clonal diversity may be underestimated.

This CDR3 has 15 residues. In germline, CDR1 is MDHEN, CDR2 SYDVKM. V gave up 4 bases and J gave up 6 bases; unmatched junction bases: 12. Sequencing used immunoSEQ multiplex PCR; TCRdb keeps in-frame clones, though not all of them. The repertoire holds around 150,000 clones, with 88% as singletons. Note on this clone: Its antigen is not known.

J is TRBJ2-7 and V is TRBV28; TRBD2 aligns across 7 bases. The source was peripheral blood, collected on day 0 of AZD1222 vaccination. This receptor was taken from an adult in good health. The CDR3: CASSSPGTTTLEQYF. The CDR3 DNA is TGTGCCAGCAGTTCTCCCGGGACTACGACTCTCGAGCAGTACTTC.